The present TCR beta chain was sequenced within a study of blood T cell repertoires in COVID-19. Sequencing was performed with immunoSEQ multiplex PCR; in TCRdb, only in-frame clones are kept and a portion is missing. The repertoire holds 30,000 to 40,000 clones, 84% seen once, with roughly 1.7% in the top ten. The Seattle site enrolled patients during active infection and followed them longitudinally. The sequence was collected from a man aged 60 to 69 with COVID-19, enrolled during active disease. Sequenced sample: peripheral blood.

CDR3 protein: CASSTSGTVPYEQYF. CDR3 DNA sequence: TGTGCCAGCAGTACCTCCGGGACAGTTCCCTACGAGCAGTACTTC. The genes are TRBV6-6 and TRBJ2-7; 7 positions match TRBD1. With V trimmed by 5 bases and J by 2 bases, 9 bases remained unmatched. The CDR3 contains 15 residues. The germline V gene encodes CDR1 MNHNY and CDR2 SVGAGI (reference sequence).